This T cell receptor (beta chain) was profiled in a study of tumor and adjacent non-tumor tissue in lung cancer. V shed 4 bases and J 7 bases; nucleotides not matched to a gene: 13. Germline loops: CDR1 LGHNA, CDR2 YNFKEQ. This CDR3 is built from 17 residues. Judged by abundance, this clonotype is medium-sized. Three rounds of nested PCR, following a modified ARM-PCR protocol, produced the TCRbeta library. TCRdb redid the calling of the multiplex PCR reads with MiXCR, one entry per CDR3 protein. Of about 76,000 distinct CDR3 sequences in the sample, approximately 71% were seen once. No cell sorting was done before RNA was extracted from the tissue.

Specimen: lung tumor tissue. The sequence came from a woman between 65 and 79 years old with non-small cell lung cancer. V usage is TRBV4-2 and J usage is TRBJ2-1, with TRBD2 matching over 10 bases. The CDR3 protein is CASSPSLVAGGRNEQFF. The CDR3 DNA follows: TGTGCCAGCAGCCCGAGCTTAGTAGCGGGAGGCCGGAATGAGCAGTTCTTC.